This TCR beta chain originates from a study of blood T cell repertoires in COVID-19. TCRdb's copy holds only in-frame clones and misses some; the assay was immunoSEQ multiplex PCR. This sample has over 200,000 clones, with around 90% found just once. The source is a woman younger than 45 who had been exposed to COVID-19. The sample consisted of PBMCs or T cells enriched from blood (not recorded which).

The DNA of the CDR3 is TGTGCCAGCAGCCCTACTAGCGGACCGTACAATGAGCAGTTCTTC. Its translation is CASSPTSGPYNEQFF. The V call is TRBV11-2, the J call TRBJ2-1; 8 bases match TRBD2. V lost 5 bases, J lost 4 bases, and 7 bases stayed unmatched. CDR1 and CDR2 (germline): SGHAT, FQNNGV. The CDR3 runs to 15 residues.